A selection of T cell receptor beta chains follows, all from one sample in a study of blood T cells in healthy people across ages. TCRdb re-called the 5' RACE reads with MiXCR, one entry per CDR3 protein. This sample carries around 1,700,000 distinct CDR3 sequences, under 30% of them seen once, and the ten largest clones take 7.7%. Material: blood. Receptors originate from a woman between 25 and 40 years old in good health. Both conserved end residues are trimmed from each CDR3. The order of the fields is J gene, V gene, CDR3 protein.

TRBJ2-5	TRBV6-1	ASTGTGGGETQY
TRBJ2-7	TRBV5-1	ASSLKGQSPEEEQY
TRBJ1-1	TRBV7-6	ASSRSDRANTEAF
TRBJ1-1	TRBV20-1	SARDLGYTLNTEAF
TRBJ2-5	TRBV4-2	ASSVIAQETQY
TRBJ1-1	TRBV29-1	SAMTLLNTEAF
TRBJ1-1	TRBV20-1	SAPRGPGTEAF
TRBJ2-7	TRBV4-2	ASSPGTGSPYEQY
TRBJ2-2	TRBV5-1	ASSAARTGELF
TRBJ2-1	TRBV27	ASANGGEGHEQF
TRBJ2-4	TRBV3-1	ASSQPLAKNIQY
TRBJ1-2	TRBV21-1	ASSKQQGNYGYT
TRBJ2-2	TRBV5-1	ASSFYGSTGELF
TRBJ2-4	TRBV5-1	ASGAGTGSIIQY
TRBJ2-3	TRBV6-5	ASSYQPPAGQGANTDTQY
TRBJ1-3	TRBV6-5	ASRKFNRRSGNTIY
TRBJ2-7	TRBV11-2	ASSLDPEQY
TRBJ2-6	TRBV7-2	ASSLGGGFGANVLT
TRBJ1-2	TRBV7-9	ASRPQTGNYT
TRBJ1-1	TRBV4-3	ASSQKTVENTEAF
TRBJ2-3	TRBV10-3	AISPGQGPDTQY
TRBJ2-3	TRBV9	ASSVTSGGIDTQY
TRBJ2-4	TRBV5-1	ASSLGGEDIQY
TRBJ2-3	TRBV6-1	ASSPRRLVADTQY
TRBJ1-2	TRBV20-1	SAVTRDYGYT
TRBJ2-7	TRBV7-8	ASSLAPEITYEQY